This TCR beta chain is from a study of Graves' ophthalmopathy and Graves' hyperthyroidism. Overall study: The study drew peripheral blood at initial diagnosis, before any treatment.

Newly diagnosed, the hyperthyroidism patients had under 2 months' duration and were aged 18 to 65. A roughly 10 ml volume of fresh peripheral blood provided the PBMCs. Deletions cut 0 bases from V and 3 bases from J, with 12 bases between. CDR3 length: 15 residues. The germline V gene has CDR1 MNHEY and CDR2 SVGAGI. Only a few counts were recorded for this clonotype. Amplification of TCR beta CDR3 regions used RNA transcripts. Second-round multiplex PCR followed a first-round RT-PCR using HTBI primers. TCRdb re-derived calls from the multiplex PCR reads in MiXCR, one entry per CDR3 protein. The sample includes about 400,000 distinct CDR3 sequences, around a fifth seen only once; the top ten take around 3%.

Sample: peripheral blood. This receptor was identified in a woman under 30 with stable Graves' hyperthyroidism. The chain links TRBV6-5 to TRBJ2-7, with D tentatively TRBD2 (5 bases). The CDR3 here is CASSYSRRLVYEQYF. CDR3 in DNA: TGTGCCAGCAGTTACTCCCGGAGGTTGGTCTACGAGCAGTACTTC.